The 10 T cell receptor beta chains listed next were all sequenced from one sample in a study of cytomegalovirus exposure and HLA in healthy donors. PCR primers comprised 60 Vbeta and 13 Jbeta primers. Data came from immunoSEQ multiplex PCR; TCRdb stores just in-frame clones and leaves some out. In the table there are under 150,000 clones, about 80% of which are singletons. The sequenced sample was PBMCs. These receptors came from a girl aged 2 to 9 in good health and CMV-seronegative.

This chain's CDR3 is CASSQGVPRSSGNTIYF. CDR3 bases: TGCGCCAGCAGCCAAGGTGTGCCGCGGAGCTCTGGAAACACCATATATTTT. The V gene is TRBV4-3, the J gene TRBJ1-3; D unclear. Germline V CDR1 and CDR2: LGHNA, YSLEER. The CDR3 spans 17 residues. With 1 base removed from V and 0 bases from J, the gap between germline ends came to 13 bases.

This rearrangement joins TRBV10-3 to TRBJ2-7; TRBD1 aligns across 7 bases. There are 16 residues in the CDR3. Germline lookup yields CDR1 ENHRY and CDR2 SYGVKD. V shed 3 bases, J shed 0 bases, and the junction held 8 bases outside the gene matches. The CDR3 reads CAISDSAGGSSYEQYF. DNA of the CDR3: TGTGCCATCAGTGACTCCGCAGGGGGTAGCTCCTACGAGCAGTACTTC.

The V gene is TRBV9, the J gene TRBJ2-3; D is uncertain. V dropped 5 bases and J dropped 3 bases, with 7 bases sitting between them. Germline V gene data show CDR1 as SGDLS and CDR2 as YYNGEE. The CDR3 length is 12 residues. This chain's CDR3 is CASSSSTDTQYF. CDR3 DNA sequence: TGTGCCAGCAGTTCCAGTACAGATACGCAGTATTTT.

This clone was picked up a small number of times. J is TRBJ2-5 and V is TRBV5-1; 7 nucleotides line up with TRBD2. With 6 bases clipped from V and 1 base from J, the junction kept 9 bases outside the gene matches. Per germline, CDR1 SGHRS and CDR2 YFSETQ. This CDR3 spans 15 amino acids. The CDR3 DNA is TGCGCCAGCACCTCCCTCGGGGGGTTCCAAGAGACCCAGTACTTC. The encoded protein is CASTSLGGFQETQYF.

The V call is TRBV5-1, the J call TRBJ2-2; TRBD1 aligns across 10 bases. Germline-derived CDR1 and CDR2 are SGHRS and YFSETQ. The CDR3 is 16 amino acids. The V segment lost 3 bases and the J segment 3 bases; nucleotides outside the gene matches: 5. CDR3 DNA sequence: TGCGCCAGCAGCTCAGGGACAGGGGAGGACACCGGGGAGCTGTTTTTT. It yields the protein CASSSGTGEDTGELFF.

V gene TRBV9 combines with J gene TRBJ1-2, with D perhaps TRBD1 (6 bases). The germline CDR1 and CDR2 sequences are SGDLS and YYNGEE. Trimming left V 3 bases short and J 2 bases short, with 8 bases between. The CDR3 totals 13 residues. Written as DNA, the CDR3 is TGTGCCAGCAGCGCCCAGGGGAACTATGGCTACACCTTC. Translated: CASSAQGNYGYTF.

The J gene is TRBJ2-2, the V gene TRBV7-3; D uncertain. The CDR3 extends over 13 amino acids. CDR1 SGHTA and CDR2 FQGTGA come from the germline V gene. Trimming took 2 bases from V and 5 from J, leaving 6 bases between them. CDR3 protein: CASSLSLTGELFF. The CDR3 DNA sequence: TGTGCCAGCAGCTTATCCCTTACCGGGGAGCTGTTTTTT.

This clone occurred once. This rearrangement joins TRBV19 to TRBJ2-6; D possibly corresponds to TRBD1 (6 bases). CDR3 length equals 17 residues. V dropped 3 bases and J dropped 0 bases, with 12 bases sitting between them. Germline CDR1 reads LNHDA; CDR2 reads SQIVND (reference sequence). CDR3 in DNA: TGTGCCAGTAGTATGGCCGGACAGACCTCTGGGGCCAACGTCCTGACTTTC. It translates to CASSMAGQTSGANVLTF.

V gene TRBV14 combines with J gene TRBJ2-1; 12 bases map to TRBD2. Germline CDR1 is SGHDN and CDR2 is FVKESK. The CDR3 length is 18 residues. V lost 4 bases and J lost 7; bases outside the gene matches: 14. Here the CDR3 DNA reads TGTGCCAGCAGCCCCCGAAGACTAGCGGGGGAAAGGGGGAATGAGCAGTTCTTC. Residues: CASSPRRLAGERGNEQFF.

V is TRBV2 and J is TRBJ2-7, with D maybe TRBD1 (6 bases). Germline V lookup: CDR1 SNHLY, CDR2 FYNNEI. The CDR3 contains 15 residues. V was cut by 2 bases and J by 3 bases, with 14 bases left in between. The CDR3 loop is CASSEQGKGGYEQYF. In DNA form, the CDR3 reads TGTGCCAGCAGTGAACAGGGGAAAGGGGGCTACGAGCAGTACTTC.